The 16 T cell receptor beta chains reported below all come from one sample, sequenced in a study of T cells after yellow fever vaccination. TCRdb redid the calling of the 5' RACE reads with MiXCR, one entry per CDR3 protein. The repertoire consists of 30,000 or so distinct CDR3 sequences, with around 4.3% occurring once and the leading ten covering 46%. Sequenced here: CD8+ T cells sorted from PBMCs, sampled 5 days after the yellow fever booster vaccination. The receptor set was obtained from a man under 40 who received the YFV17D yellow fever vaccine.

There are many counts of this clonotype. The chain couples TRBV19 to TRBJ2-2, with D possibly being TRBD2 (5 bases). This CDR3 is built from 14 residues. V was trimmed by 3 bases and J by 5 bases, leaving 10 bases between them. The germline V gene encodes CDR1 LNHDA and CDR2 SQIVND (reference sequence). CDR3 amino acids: CASSMRGFTGELFF. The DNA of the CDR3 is TGTGCCAGTAGTATGCGAGGGTTTACCGGGGAGCTGTTTTTT.

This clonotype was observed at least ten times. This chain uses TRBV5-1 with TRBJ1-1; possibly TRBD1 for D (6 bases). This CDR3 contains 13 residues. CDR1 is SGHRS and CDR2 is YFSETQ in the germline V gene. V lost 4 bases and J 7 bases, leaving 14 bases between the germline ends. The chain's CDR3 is CASSRTGRLEAFF. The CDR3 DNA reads TGCGCCAGCAGCCGAACAGGGAGACTTGAAGCTTTCTTT.

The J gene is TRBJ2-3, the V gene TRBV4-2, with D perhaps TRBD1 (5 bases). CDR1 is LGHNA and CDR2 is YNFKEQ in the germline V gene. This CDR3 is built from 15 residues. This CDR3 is CVSSQITKGQDTQYF. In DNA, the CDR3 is TGTGTCTCCAGCCAAATAACCAAGGGGCAAGATACGCAGTATTTT.

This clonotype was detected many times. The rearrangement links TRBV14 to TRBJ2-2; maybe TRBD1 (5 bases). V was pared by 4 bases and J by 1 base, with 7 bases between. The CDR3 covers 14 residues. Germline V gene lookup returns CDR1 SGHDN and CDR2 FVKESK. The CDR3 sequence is CASSPTVNTGELFF. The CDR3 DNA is TGTGCCAGCAGCCCGACAGTGAACACCGGGGAGCTGTTTTTT.

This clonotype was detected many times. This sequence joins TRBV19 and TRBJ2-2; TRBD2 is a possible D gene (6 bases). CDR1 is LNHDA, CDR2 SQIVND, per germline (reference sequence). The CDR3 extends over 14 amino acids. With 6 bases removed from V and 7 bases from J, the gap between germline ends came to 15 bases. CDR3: CASSPGLGIGELFF. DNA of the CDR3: TGTGCCAGTAGCCCGGGACTCGGGATCGGGGAGCTGTTTTTT.

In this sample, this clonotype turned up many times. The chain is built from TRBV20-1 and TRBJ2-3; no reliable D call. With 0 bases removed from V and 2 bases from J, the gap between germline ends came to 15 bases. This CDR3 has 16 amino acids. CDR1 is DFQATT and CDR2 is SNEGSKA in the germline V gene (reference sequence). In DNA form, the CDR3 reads TGCAGTGCTAGAGAAAGTGGAACGGTTTACACAGATACGCAGTATTTT. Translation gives CSARESGTVYTDTQYF.

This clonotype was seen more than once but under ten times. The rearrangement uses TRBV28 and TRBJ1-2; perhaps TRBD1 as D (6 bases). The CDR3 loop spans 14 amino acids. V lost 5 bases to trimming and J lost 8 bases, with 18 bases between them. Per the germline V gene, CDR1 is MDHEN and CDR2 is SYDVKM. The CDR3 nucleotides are TGTGCCAGCAGTGACAGGCAATCATCACGGGGCTACACCTTC. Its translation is CASSDRQSSRGYTF.

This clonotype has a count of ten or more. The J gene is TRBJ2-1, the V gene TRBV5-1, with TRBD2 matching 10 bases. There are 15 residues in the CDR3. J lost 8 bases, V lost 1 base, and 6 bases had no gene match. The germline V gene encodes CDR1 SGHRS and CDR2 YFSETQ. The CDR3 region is CASSLQREGQYEQFF. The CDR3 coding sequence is TGCGCCAGCAGCTTGCAGCGGGAGGGCCAGTATGAGCAGTTCTTC.

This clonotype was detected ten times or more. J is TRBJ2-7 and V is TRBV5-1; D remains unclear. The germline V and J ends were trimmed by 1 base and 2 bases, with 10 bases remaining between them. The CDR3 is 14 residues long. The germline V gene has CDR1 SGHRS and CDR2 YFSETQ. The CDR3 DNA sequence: TGCGCCAGCAGCTTGTCCGGATACACCTACGAGCAGTACTTC. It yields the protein CASSLSGYTYEQYF. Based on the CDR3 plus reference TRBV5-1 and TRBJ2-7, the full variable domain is KAGVTQTPRYLIKTRGQQVTLSCSPISGHRSVSWYQQTPGQGLQFLFEYFSETQRNKGNFPGRFSGRQFSNSRSEMNVSTLELGDSALYLCASSLSGYTYEQYFGPGTRLTVT.

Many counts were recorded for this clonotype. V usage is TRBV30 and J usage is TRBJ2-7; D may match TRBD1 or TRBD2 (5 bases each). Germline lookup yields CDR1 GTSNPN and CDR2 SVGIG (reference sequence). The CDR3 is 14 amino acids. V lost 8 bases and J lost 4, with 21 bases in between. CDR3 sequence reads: CASLKRGDGYEQYF. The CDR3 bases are TGTGCCAGCCTAAAACGGGGCGACGGATACGAGCAGTACTTC.

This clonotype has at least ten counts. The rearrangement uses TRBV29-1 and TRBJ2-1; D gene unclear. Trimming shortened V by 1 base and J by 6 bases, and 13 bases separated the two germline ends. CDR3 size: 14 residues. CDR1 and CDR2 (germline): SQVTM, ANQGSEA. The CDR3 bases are TGCAGCGTTGAAGGCCTGGCTCCGGGCAATGAGCAGTTCTTC. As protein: CSVEGLAPGNEQFF.

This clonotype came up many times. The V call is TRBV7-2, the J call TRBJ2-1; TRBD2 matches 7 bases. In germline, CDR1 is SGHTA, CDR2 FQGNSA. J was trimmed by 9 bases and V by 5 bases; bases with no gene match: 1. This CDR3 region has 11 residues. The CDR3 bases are TGTGCCAGCAGCCAGCGGGGTGAGCAGTTCTTC. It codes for CASSQRGEQFF. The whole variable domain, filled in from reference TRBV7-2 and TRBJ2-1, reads GAGVSQSPSNKVTEKGKDVELRCDPISGHTALYWYRQSLGQGLEFLIYFQGNSAPDKSGLPSDRFSAERTGGSVSTLTIQRTQQEDSAVYLCASSQRGEQFFGPGTRLTVL.

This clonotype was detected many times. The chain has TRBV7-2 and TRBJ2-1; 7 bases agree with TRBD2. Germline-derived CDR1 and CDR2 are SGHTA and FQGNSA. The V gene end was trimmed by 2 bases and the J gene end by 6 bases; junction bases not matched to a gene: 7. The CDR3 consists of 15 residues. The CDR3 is CASSLTSGTGNEQFF. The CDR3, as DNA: TGTGCCAGCAGCTTAACAAGCGGGACGGGCAATGAGCAGTTCTTC.

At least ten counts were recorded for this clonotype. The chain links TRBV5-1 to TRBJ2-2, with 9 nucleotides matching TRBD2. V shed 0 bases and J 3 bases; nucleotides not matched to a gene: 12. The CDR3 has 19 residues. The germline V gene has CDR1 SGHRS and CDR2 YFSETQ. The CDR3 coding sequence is TGCGCCAGCAGCTTGGTTCTTTTCGCTAGCGGGATGGACACCGGGGAGCTGTTTTTT. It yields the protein CASSLVLFASGMDTGELFF.

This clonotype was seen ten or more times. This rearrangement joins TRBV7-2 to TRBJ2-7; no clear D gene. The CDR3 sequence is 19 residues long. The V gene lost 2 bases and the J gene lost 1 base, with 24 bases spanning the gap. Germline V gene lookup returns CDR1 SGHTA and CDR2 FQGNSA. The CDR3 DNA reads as TGTGCCAGCAGCTTAAGTATTAACCCATCTCGGCCCGAATCCTACGAGCAGTACTTC. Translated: CASSLSINPSRPESYEQYF.

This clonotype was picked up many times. The CDR3 spells CASSYSSTGYEQFF. DNA of the CDR3: TGTGCCAGCAGTTACTCCTCCACAGGGTATGAGCAGTTCTTC. This chain uses TRBV6-2 or TRBV6-3 with TRBJ2-1; D possibly corresponds to TRBD1 (6 bases). Trimming stripped 0 bases from V and 8 bases from J, with 11 bases between. CDR3 length equals 14 residues. Germline V gives CDR1 MNHEY, CDR2 SVGEGT.